This T cell receptor (beta chain) was recovered during a study of blood T cell repertoires in COVID-19. Study summary: Both acute and convalescent COVID-19 samples were obtained from the United States, Italy and Spain.

Germline V CDR1 and CDR2: LGHDT, YNNKEL (reference sequence). The CDR3 is made up of 14 amino acids. Trimming removed 6 bases at V and 3 bases at J, with 12 bases between. This clone was seen once. Libraries were prepared by immunoSEQ multiplex PCR; TCRdb keeps only in-frame clonotypes and omits some of them. The sample shows about 190,000 clones, around 80% of them seen only once. The clonotype originates from a man aged 45-65 years who had recovered from COVID-19. The sequencing input was peripheral blood. The chain uses TRBV3-1 (or the pseudogene TRBV3-2) and TRBJ1-5; D possibly corresponds to TRBD1 (5 bases). CDR3 bases: TGTGCCAGCAGTCCCAGGACATCCAATCAGCCCCAGCATTTT. It specifies CASSPRTSNQPQHF.